The rows below give T cell receptor beta chains drawn from one sample of a study of regulatory T cells in long-lasting Graves disease. TCRdb redid the calling of the multiplex PCR reads with MiXCR, one entry per CDR3 protein. Of roughly 450,000 distinct CDR3 sequences listed, around 20% were seen once; the top ten hold roughly 28%. The specimen was peripheral blood mononuclear cells (PBMCs), collected when the disease was refractory, from a patient treated with antithyroid drugs. The receptors here all came from a female donor with Graves disease. Each CDR3 is given with its conserved first and last residue. A D gene is named only where the DNA matches it firmly. Expanded clones get a size class; other rows say once, few or many, or leave the size out.

clone size	CDR3 length	V gene	D gene	J gene	CDR3 DNA	CDR3 protein
-	17	TRBV2	TRBD1	TRBJ1-4	TGTGCCAGCAGTTTTTCCTATCCCGGGACAGATAATGAAAAACTGTTTTTT	CASSFSYPGTDNEKLFF
once	15	TRBV19	TRBD1	TRBJ1-5	TGTGCCAGTACCCAGGGACAGGGATACAATCAGCCCCAGCATTTT	CASTQGQGYNQPQHF
-	15	TRBV4-1	TRBD1	TRBJ2-6	TGCGCCAGCAGTACCGAGGGGGCCGGGGCCAACGTCCTGACTTTC	CASSTEGAGANVLTF
-	13	TRBV10-3	-	TRBJ2-7	TGTGCCAGCAGTTACGCGGCTGCCTACGAGCAGTACTTC	CASSYAAAYEQYF
few	13	TRBV29-1	-	TRBJ2-7	TGCAGCGTTGCCCCGAAGGAACCCTACGAGCAGTACTTC	CSVAPKEPYEQYF
-	15	TRBV6-2/TRBV6-3	-	TRBJ1-5	TGTGCCAGCAGTTACTCGGACAGTAGCAATCAGCCCCAGCATTTT	CASSYSDSSNQPQHF
few	14	TRBV12-3/TRBV12-4	TRBD1	TRBJ1-4	TGTGCCAGCTCCCGGCAGGGGGCTCGTGAAAAACTGTTTTTT	CASSRQGAREKLFF
few	14	TRBV7-2	-	TRBJ2-7	TGTGCCAGCAGCCCGGTTGCAGGGGCCAACGAGCAGTACTTC	CASSPVAGANEQYF
few	18	TRBV7-2	-	TRBJ2-7	TGTGCCAGCAGCTCCGACTTCAGGGCCCCGGCCCACTCCTACGAGCAGTACTTC	CASSSDFRAPAHSYEQYF
few	16	TRBV6-1	-	TRBJ2-4	TGTGCCAGCAGTGATGGGTTATGGGGCGCCAAAAACATTCAGTACTTC	CASSDGLWGAKNIQYF